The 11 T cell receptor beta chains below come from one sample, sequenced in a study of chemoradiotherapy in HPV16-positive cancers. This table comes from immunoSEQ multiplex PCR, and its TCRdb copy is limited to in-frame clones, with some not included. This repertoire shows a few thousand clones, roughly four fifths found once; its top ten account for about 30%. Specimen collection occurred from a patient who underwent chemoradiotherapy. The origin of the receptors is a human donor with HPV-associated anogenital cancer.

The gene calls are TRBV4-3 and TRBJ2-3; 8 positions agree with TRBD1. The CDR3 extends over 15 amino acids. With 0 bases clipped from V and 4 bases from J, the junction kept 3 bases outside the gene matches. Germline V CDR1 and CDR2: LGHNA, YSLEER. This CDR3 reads CASSQDYRGADTQYF. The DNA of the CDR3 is TGCGCCAGCAGCCAAGATTACAGGGGGGCAGATACGCAGTATTTT.

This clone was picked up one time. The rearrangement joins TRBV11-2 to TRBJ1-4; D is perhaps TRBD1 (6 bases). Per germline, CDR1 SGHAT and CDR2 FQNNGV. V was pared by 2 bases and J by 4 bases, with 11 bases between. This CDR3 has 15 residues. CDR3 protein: CASSLRGGDNEKLFF. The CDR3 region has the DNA TGTGCCAGCAGCTTACGAGGGGGGGATAATGAAAAACTGTTTTTT.

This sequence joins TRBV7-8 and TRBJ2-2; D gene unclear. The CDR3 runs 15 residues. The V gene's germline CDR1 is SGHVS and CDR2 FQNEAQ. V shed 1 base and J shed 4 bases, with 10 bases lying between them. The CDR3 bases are TGTGCCAGCAGCTTAGGTCGGTCTGGCACCGGGGAGCTGTTTTTT. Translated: CASSLGRSGTGELFF.

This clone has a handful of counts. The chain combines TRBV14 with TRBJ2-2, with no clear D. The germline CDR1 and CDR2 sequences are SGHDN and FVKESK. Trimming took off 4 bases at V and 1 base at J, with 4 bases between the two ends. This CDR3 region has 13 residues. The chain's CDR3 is CASSLLNTGELFF. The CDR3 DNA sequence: TGTGCCAGCAGCCTTCTGAACACCGGGGAGCTGTTTTTT.

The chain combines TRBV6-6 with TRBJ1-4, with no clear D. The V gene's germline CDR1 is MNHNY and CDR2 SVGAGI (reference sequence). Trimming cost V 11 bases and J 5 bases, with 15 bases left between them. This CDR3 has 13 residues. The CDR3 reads CAGSRAGNEKLFF. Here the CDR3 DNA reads TGTGCCGGTTCAAGGGCCGGGAATGAAAAACTGTTTTTT.

This CDR3 reads CASRTPMNTEAFF. The CDR3 region has the DNA TGTGCCAGCAGAACCCCCATGAACACTGAAGCTTTCTTT. The J gene is TRBJ1-1, the V gene TRBV27; D is unresolved. The CDR3 spans 13 residues. Trimming removed 6 bases from V and 0 bases from J, with 8 bases in between. CDR1 is MNHEY, CDR2 SMNVEV, per germline (reference sequence).

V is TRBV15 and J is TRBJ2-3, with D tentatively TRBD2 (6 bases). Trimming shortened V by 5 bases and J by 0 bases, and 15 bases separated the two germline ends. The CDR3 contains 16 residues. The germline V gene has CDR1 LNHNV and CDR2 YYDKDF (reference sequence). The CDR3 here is CATSPRAGLSTDTQYF. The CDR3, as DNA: TGTGCCACCAGCCCTAGGGCGGGGCTTAGCACAGATACGCAGTATTTT. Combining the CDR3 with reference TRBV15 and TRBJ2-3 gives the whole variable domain DAMVIQNPRYQVTQFGKPVTLSCSQTLNHNVMYWYQQKSSQAPKLLFHYYDKDFNNEADTPDNFQSRRPNTSFCFLDIRSPGLGDTAMYLCATSPRAGLSTDTQYFGPGTRLTVL.

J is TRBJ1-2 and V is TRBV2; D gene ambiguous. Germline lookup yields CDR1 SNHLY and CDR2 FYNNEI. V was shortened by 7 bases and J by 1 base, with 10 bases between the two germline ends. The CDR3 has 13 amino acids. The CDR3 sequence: CASTHSLNYGYTF. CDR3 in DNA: TGTGCCAGCACTCACAGCCTTAACTATGGCTACACCTTC. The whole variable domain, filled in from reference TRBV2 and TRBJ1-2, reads EPEVTQTPSHQVTQMGQEVILRCVPISNHLYFYWYRQILGQKVEFLVSFYNNEISEKSEIFDDQFSVERPDGSNFTLKIRSTKLEDSAMYFCASTHSLNYGYTFGSGTRLTVV.

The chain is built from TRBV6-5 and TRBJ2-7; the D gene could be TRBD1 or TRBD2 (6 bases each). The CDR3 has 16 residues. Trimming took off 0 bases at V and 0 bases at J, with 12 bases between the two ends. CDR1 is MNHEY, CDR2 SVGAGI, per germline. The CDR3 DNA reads TGTGCCAGCAGTTACTCGAGTGGGGGGCCCTCCTACGAGCAGTACTTC. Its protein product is CASSYSSGGPSYEQYF.

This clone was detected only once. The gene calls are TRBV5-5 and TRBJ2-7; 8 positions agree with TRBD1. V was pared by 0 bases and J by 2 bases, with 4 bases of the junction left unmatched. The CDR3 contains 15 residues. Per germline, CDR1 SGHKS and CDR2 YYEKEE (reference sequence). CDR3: CASSLAGTGPYEQYF. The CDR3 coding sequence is TGTGCCAGCAGCTTGGCCGGGACAGGCCCCTACGAGCAGTACTTC.

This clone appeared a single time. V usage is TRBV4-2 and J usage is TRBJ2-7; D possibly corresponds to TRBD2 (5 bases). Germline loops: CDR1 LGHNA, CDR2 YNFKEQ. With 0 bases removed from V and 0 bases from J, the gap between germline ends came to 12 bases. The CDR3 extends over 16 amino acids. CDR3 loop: CASSQDPGSSSYEQYF. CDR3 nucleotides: TGTGCCAGCAGCCAAGATCCGGGATCTAGCTCCTACGAGCAGTACTTC.